These 18 T cell receptor beta chains originate from one sample sequenced in a study of CD8+ T cells in alopecia areata (dated by TCRdb to 2016 to 2019). Preparation of the library involved the immunoSEQ multiplex PCR assay. To provide template for TCR sequencing, every sample had RNA extracted and reverse transcribed into cDNA. TCRdb took this table from immuneACCESS and kept in-frame rearrangements with V and J called. Such tables lack part of the clones; where checked against another copy, unresolved V genes explain under half of the gap, and the rest is unexplained. The sample data list hundreds of thousands of clones, and roughly two thirds of these were observed just once. Of the sample, about 1.3% is held by the ten largest clones. The time point tag for this specimen amounts to: baseline before oral tofacitinib. The sequenced sample was CD4+ T cells sorted from blood, obtained at week 0. These receptors were obtained from a human donor with alopecia areata.

This clone was counted between two and nine times. This chain joins TRBV29-1 and TRBJ2-5, with a weak D call TRBD2 (6 bases). The germline gives CDR1 SQVTM, CDR2 ANQGSEA. Trimming removed 2 bases at V and 3 bases at J, with 22 bases between. The CDR3 sequence is 17 residues long. CDR3 residues: CSVETPGVVNLEETQYF. In DNA form, the CDR3 reads TGCAGCGTTGAAACGCCGGGGGTGGTCAACCTTGAAGAGACCCAGTACTTC.

The V and J genes are TRBV30 and TRBJ2-1, with 11 bases fitting TRBD2. Losses at the gene ends were 3 bases for V and 0 bases for J; bases not matched to a gene: 1. This CDR3 region has 15 residues. CDR1 is GTSNPN, CDR2 SVGIG, per germline (reference sequence). CDR3 region: CAWSTSGGSYNEQFF. In DNA, the CDR3 is TGTGCCTGGAGCACTAGCGGGGGCTCCTACAATGAGCAGTTCTTC.

Notes on this clone: One end of the junction is discordant with germline, which a read error may explain. The gene calls are TRBV2 and TRBJ1-4, with 9 bases that match TRBD1. CDR3 size: 13 residues. Germline CDR1 SNHLY, CDR2 FYNNEI. CDR3 sequence reads: CASSEAQGGQGSF. The CDR3 nucleotides are TGTGCCAGCAGTGAAGCGCAAGGGGGACAGGGATCCTTT.

The chain couples TRBV5-4 to TRBJ2-3; perhaps TRBD2 as D (6 bases). The CDR3 length is 15 residues. Germline CDR1 reads SGHNT; CDR2 reads YYREEE (reference sequence). V was trimmed by 4 bases and J by 6 bases, leaving 18 bases between them. The CDR3 coding sequence is TGTGCCAGCAGCATATGGAGGGACTTCGGGGATACGCAGTATTTT. As protein: CASSIWRDFGDTQYF.

The V call is TRBV7-9, the J call TRBJ2-2; D not certain. The CDR3 extends over 12 amino acids. Germline V lookup: CDR1 SEHNR, CDR2 FQNEAQ (reference sequence). The V end lost 3 bases, the J end lost 5 bases, and 4 bases lay between the germline ends. The CDR3 region is CASSFRTGELFF. The CDR3 nucleotides are TGTGCCAGCAGCTTCCGAACCGGGGAGCTGTTTTTT. Filled out from reference TRBV7-9 and TRBJ2-2, the complete variable domain reads DTGVSQNPRHKITKRGQNVTFRCDPISEHNRLYWYRQTLGQGPEFLTYFQNEAQLEKSRLLSDRFSAERPKGSFSTLEIQRTEQGDSAMYLCASSFRTGELFFGEGSRLTVL.

The chain is built from TRBV29-1 and TRBJ1-2, with TRBD1 matching 10 bases. The ends lost 5 bases at V and 7 bases at J; junction bases unmatched: 1. The germline V gene has CDR1 SQVTM and CDR2 ANQGSEA. This CDR3 has 11 residues. The DNA of the CDR3 is TGCAGCGTTCGGACAGGGGGTGGCTACACCTTC. It is translated as CSVRTGGGYTF. Full variable domain (remainder filled in from reference TRBV29-1 and TRBJ1-2): SAVISQKPSRDICQRGTSLTIQCQVDSQVTMMFWYRQQPGQSLTLIATANQGSEATYESGFVIDKFPISRPNLTFSTLTVSNMSPEDSSIYLCSVRTGGGYTFGSGTRLTVV.

This clone was picked up a small number of times. Other DNA sequences within the sample encode an identical CDR3. V usage is TRBV30 and J usage is TRBJ1-1; D unclear. The CDR3 covers 13 residues. V was cut by 0 bases and J by 2 bases, with 7 bases left in between. CDR1 and CDR2 from the germline V gene are GTSNPN and SVGIG (reference sequence). This CDR3 is CAWSVGSNTEAFF. Written as DNA, the CDR3 is TGTGCCTGGAGTGTAGGGTCAAACACTGAAGCTTTCTTT.

The chain links TRBV5-6 to TRBJ2-5; TRBD1 matches 7 bases. The junction had 7 bases not matched to a gene; V was cut back by 4 bases and J by 4 bases. The CDR3 is 14 amino acids. Germline V lookup: CDR1 SGHDT, CDR2 YYEEEE. In nucleotides, the CDR3 is TGTGCCAGCAGCCCCTCGGACAGGACAGAGACCCAGTACTTC. Its translation is CASSPSDRTETQYF. Complete variable domain (other parts from reference TRBV5-6 and TRBJ2-5): DAGVTQSPTHLIKTRGQQVTLRCSPKSGHDTVSWYQQALGQGPQFIFQYYEEEERQRGNFPDRFSGHQFPNYSSELNVNALLLGDSALYLCASSPSDRTETQYFGPGTRLLVL.

The chain couples TRBV6-5 to TRBJ2-3; 11 nucleotides agree with TRBD2. Per germline, CDR1 MNHEY and CDR2 SVGAGI. The CDR3 length is 15 residues. With V trimmed by 4 bases and J by 8 bases, 8 bases remained unmatched. The CDR3 loop reads CASSSTSGAPITQYF. The CDR3 DNA reads TGTGCCAGCAGTTCGACTAGCGGGGCTCCGATTACGCAGTATTTT.

This clone was recorded only once. The J gene is TRBJ2-3, the V gene TRBV30; no firm D call. This CDR3 is 8 amino acids long. From germline, CDR1 is GTSNPN and CDR2 SVGIG (reference sequence). CDR3 sequence reads: CATDTQYF. The CDR3, as DNA: TGTGCAACTGATACGCAGTATTTT.

Of note for this clone: In the same sample, other DNA sequences code for this CDR3. The V call is TRBV30, the J call TRBJ1-5; possibly TRBD1 for D (5 bases). The CDR3 totals 13 residues. The germline CDR1 and CDR2 sequences are GTSNPN and SVGIG (reference sequence). Between the trimmed V and J ends, which lost 3 bases and 2 bases, there was a span of 8 bases. CDR3 amino acids: CAWSGRGNQPQHF. The CDR3 bases are TGTGCCTGGAGCGGCAGGGGCAATCAGCCCCAGCATTTT. Variable domain in full (rest from reference TRBV30 and TRBJ1-5): SQTIHQWPATLVQPVGSPLSLECTVEGTSNPNLYWYRQAAGRGLQLLFYSVGIGQISSEVPQNLSASRPQDRQFILSSKKLLLSDSGFYLCAWSGRGNQPQHFGDGTRLSIL.

This clone has more than one count but fewer than ten. The sample contains more than one DNA sequence encoding this CDR3. The chain combines TRBV29-1 with TRBJ2-7; TRBD1 is a possible D gene (7 bases). CDR3 length: 12 amino acids. V lost 4 bases, J lost 2 bases, and 9 bases lay in between. Looked up from germline, CDR1 is SQVTM and CDR2 is ANQGSEA. The CDR3, as DNA: TGCAGCGTTGTCAGGGGGGCCTACGAGCAGTACTTC. It is translated as CSVVRGAYEQYF.

The CDR3 reads CAWSSSSYEQYF. The DNA for the CDR3 is TGTGCCTGGAGTAGCAGCTCCTACGAGCAGTACTTC. This sequence joins TRBV30 and TRBJ2-7; D gene ambiguous. The CDR3 extends over 12 amino acids. CDR1 GTSNPN and CDR2 SVGIG come from the germline V gene (reference sequence). V lost 2 bases to trimming and J lost 0 bases, with 5 bases between them.

The V and J genes are TRBV29-1 and TRBJ2-3; tentative D call: TRBD1 (7 bases). Germline V gene lookup returns CDR1 SQVTM and CDR2 ANQGSEA. The CDR3 contains 13 residues. Trimming removed 3 bases from V and 6 bases from J, with 13 bases in between. CDR3 DNA: TGCAGCGTTGAGGGGGGACAGACCGATACGCAGTATTTT. It specifies CSVEGGQTDTQYF.

The chain uses TRBV30 and TRBJ1-2; weak D call: TRBD1 (6 bases). CDR3 length equals 13 residues. The V end was cut by 0 bases, the J end by 7 bases, with 12 bases between. Germline V lookup: CDR1 GTSNPN, CDR2 SVGIG (reference sequence). In DNA, the CDR3 is TGTGCCTGGAGTGTAGTCTTAGGGGGTGGCTACACCTTC. This translates into CAWSVVLGGGYTF. Full variable domain (rest looked up from reference TRBV30 and TRBJ1-2): SQTIHQWPATLVQPVGSPLSLECTVEGTSNPNLYWYRQAAGRGLQLLFYSVGIGQISSEVPQNLSASRPQDRQFILSSKKLLLSDSGFYLCAWSVVLGGGYTFGSGTRLTVV.

This rearrangement joins TRBV5-1 to TRBJ2-2; D uncertain. The CDR3 has 16 residues. Per germline, CDR1 SGHRS and CDR2 YFSETQ. V lost 2 bases and J 6 bases, leaving 17 bases between the germline ends. CDR3 sequence reads: CASSFGSAMSSGELFF. In DNA form, the CDR3 reads TGCGCCAGCAGCTTCGGTTCCGCAATGTCGTCCGGGGAGCTGTTTTTT. Full variable domain (outside the CDR3, taken from reference TRBV5-1 and TRBJ2-2): KAGVTQTPRYLIKTRGQQVTLSCSPISGHRSVSWYQQTPGQGLQFLFEYFSETQRNKGNFPGRFSGRQFSNSRSEMNVSTLELGDSALYLCASSFGSAMSSGELFFGEGSRLTVL.

This clone was counted a few times. The gene calls are TRBV29-1 and TRBJ2-1; 7 positions match TRBD1. The germline V gene has CDR1 SQVTM and CDR2 ANQGSEA. J was trimmed by 1 base and V by 8 bases; bases with no gene match: 11. The CDR3 loop spans 15 amino acids. The CDR3 is CSLTGHLRSYNEQFF. The CDR3, as DNA: TGCAGCCTGACAGGGCATCTCCGGTCCTACAATGAGCAGTTCTTC.

This clone has more than one count but fewer than ten. The chain joins TRBV29-1 to TRBJ1-5; D is uncertain. The CDR3 contains 13 residues. Deletions cut 7 bases from V and 5 bases from J, with 15 bases between. Per the germline V gene, CDR1 is SQVTM and CDR2 is ANQGSEA. The CDR3 here is CSGRVGPDQPQHF. CDR3 bases: TGCAGCGGTCGGGTGGGCCCAGATCAGCCCCAGCATTTT.